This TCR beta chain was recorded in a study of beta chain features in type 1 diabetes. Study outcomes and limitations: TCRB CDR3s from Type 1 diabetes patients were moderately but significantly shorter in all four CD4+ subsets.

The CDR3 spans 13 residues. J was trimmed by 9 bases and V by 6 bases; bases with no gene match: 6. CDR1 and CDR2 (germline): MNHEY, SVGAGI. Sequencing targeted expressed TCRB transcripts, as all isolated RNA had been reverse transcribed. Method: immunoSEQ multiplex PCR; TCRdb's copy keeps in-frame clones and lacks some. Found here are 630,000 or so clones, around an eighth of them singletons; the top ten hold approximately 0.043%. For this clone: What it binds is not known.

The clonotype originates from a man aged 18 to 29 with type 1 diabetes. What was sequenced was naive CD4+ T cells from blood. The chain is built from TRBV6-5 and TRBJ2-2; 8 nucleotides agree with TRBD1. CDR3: CASSRTGLRELFF. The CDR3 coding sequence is TGTGCCAGCAGCCGGACAGGGCTGAGGGAGCTGTTTTTT.